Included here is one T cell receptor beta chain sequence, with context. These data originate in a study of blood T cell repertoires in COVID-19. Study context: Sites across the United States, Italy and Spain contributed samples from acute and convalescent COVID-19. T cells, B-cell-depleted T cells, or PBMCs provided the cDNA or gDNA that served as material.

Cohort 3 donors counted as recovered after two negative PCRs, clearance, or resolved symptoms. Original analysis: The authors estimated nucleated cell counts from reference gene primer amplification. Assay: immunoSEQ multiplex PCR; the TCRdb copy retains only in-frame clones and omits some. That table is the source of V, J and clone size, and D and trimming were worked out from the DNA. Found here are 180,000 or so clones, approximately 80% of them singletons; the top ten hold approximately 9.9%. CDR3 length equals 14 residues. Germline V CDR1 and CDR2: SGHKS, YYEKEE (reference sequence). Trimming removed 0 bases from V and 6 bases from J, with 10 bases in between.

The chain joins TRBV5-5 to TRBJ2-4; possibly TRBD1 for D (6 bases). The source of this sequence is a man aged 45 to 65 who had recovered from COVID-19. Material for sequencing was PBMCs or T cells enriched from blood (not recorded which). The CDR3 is CASSLDTGRNIQYF. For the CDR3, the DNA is TGTGCCAGCAGCTTGGATACAGGGAGAAACATTCAGTACTTC.